The TCR beta chain described here comes from a study of T and B cells in COVID-19 patients (dated by TCRdb to 2020 to 2022). Regarding the study in general: In this study, adaptive immunity was profiled in COVID-19 patients who either had active infection or had recovered, using TRB and IGH repertoire sequencing of peripheral blood. A recovered cohort included some 19 patients who provided roughly 20 samples, and most of these patients had mild to moderate COVID-19 treated on an outpatient basis. Patients in the recovered cohort had a median age of around 34 years, compared with 55 to 85 years for patients in the active-infection cohort. In the active-infection cohort, most of the roughly 20 patients were critically ill and required mechanical ventilation or ECMO. Comorbidities linked to unfavorable COVID-19 outcome were present in about 90% of the roughly 20 patients in the active-infection cohort. Over 7.5 million TCR sequences were analysed from a TCR and BCR sequence repository that comprised 35 or so patients and 60 to 80 time points. Because samples were available both during active disease and after recovery, a couple of patients were counted in both the recovered and the active cohorts. For the repertoire analyses, the comparison was an age-matched reference group of roughly 37 healthy donors who were negative for COVID-19 antibodies. As many as 9 follow-up blood samples were taken per patient, and some of the samples covered different disease stages within the same individual. Summary of the overall study and its limitations: The cohort was judged too small for assessing how HLA contributes to COVID-19 susceptibility or severity. The recovered cohort had 2,400 or so exclusive TCR clusters, including 31 low-pGen clusters. Few blood samples were available from mildly ill patients while symptoms were present or from severe cases at early time points. Prospective validation of the reported TCR clusters was stated to be required before clinical use. In patients with COVID-19, the usage of TRBV/TRBJ genes was reported to be strongly skewed. TRB repertoires were found to be highly clonal in active COVID-19, whereas diversity and richness at recovery were found to rise above healthy donor levels. Specific T cell subsets (CD4+/Treg/CD8+) and sorted SARS-CoV-2-responsive or tetramer+ T cells had not yet been sequenced, and the corresponding sequencing experiments were ongoing.

V gives up 6 bases and J gives up 7 bases, and the segment between their germline ends measures 15 bases. The cysteine opens and the phenylalanine closes a CDR3 of 14 amino acids. Only the CDR3 DNA stays, 42 bases, in frame from base 1. Looking up the germline V gene (reference sequence) yields CDR1 MNHEY and CDR2 SMNVEV. Genomic DNA extracted from blood was used in amounts of roughly 240-500 ng for amplification of TRB repertoires. This clonotype is termed medium-sized (0.01 to 0.1%). The clone's antigen remains unknown. Base qualities are not recorded, but no much larger clone differs from it by a single base. The instrument given in TCRdb is Illumina MiSeq. TRB rearrangements were amplified by multiplex PCR with BIOMED2 TRB-A/B primer pools. Illumina-compatible adapters and 7-nucleotide sample barcodes were attached to the amplicons in two consecutive PCRs. All library PCRs used Phusion HS II polymerase. Amplicons were purified from gel with the NucleoSpin Gel and PCR Clean-up kit, quantified on Qubit, and pooled at about 3.7 nM. Amplicon pool quality was checked on an Agilent 2100 Bioanalyzer before Illumina next-generation sequencing. As for the original processing: TRB rearrangements were annotated with MiXCR 3.0.8 using the default MiXCR reference library. Non-productive reads and sequences with fewer than 2 reads were removed, and every unique CDR3 nucleotide sequence was treated as one clone. R 3.5.1 was used to calculate clonality, diversity, richness and V-J gene usage. GLIPH2 was used to cluster TCRs by CDR3 similarity, and OLGA was used to calculate generation probabilities. Only GLIPH2 clusters containing at least four unique TCR clonotypes present in at least three individuals were kept. TCRdb applied fastp at Q25 and MiXCR to the public reads, then kept only in-frame beta chains. Every CDR3 protein is listed once, alongside the most common genes and DNA of its rows. TCRdb's processing, not the study's, gives the V and J calls here. This sample lists some 13,000 distinct CDR3 sequences; approximately 24% were detected once. About 4% of the sample comes from the top ten.

This sequence originates from a human donor who had recovered from COVID-19. This chain is built from TRBV27 and TRBJ1-4, and possibly TRBD1, on 5 matching bases. The sample consisted of blood. The CDR3 region reads CASRLQGMGEKLFF. The nucleotide sequence is TGTGCCAGCAGATTGCAGGGAATGGGTGAAAAACTGTTTTTT.